The T cell receptor (beta chain) described here comes from a study of T cell repertoires in cytomegalovirus infection (dated by TCRdb to about 2019). Background for the entire study: Donor HLA type was relevant to the analysis, as public TCR beta signatures indicated carriage of CMV infection together with the matching HLA type.

General conclusions and limits of the study: Carriers of CMV infection plus the relevant HLA type were discriminated by the cumulative frequency of public TCR beta family members in the study cohort and in an independent approximately 340-donor cohort. The ex vivo response was dominated by HLA-C-restricted CMV-specific TCR beta clonotypes, and the single most frequent clonotype in two of eight donors was supplied by these HLA-C-restricted clonotypes.

Sequencing took place on an Illumina HiSeq 1500. TCRdb redid the processing of the public reads, applying fastp at Q25 and MiXCR, and retained in-frame beta chains. Here each entry gathers all rows of one CDR3 protein and keeps the most common genes and DNA. The sample table contains about 98,000 distinct CDR3 sequences; only one count was recorded for approximately 16% of them. The ten largest make up 6.5% to 9.5% of the sample. This clonotype was observed many times. It lacks a known antigen. No per-base quality is available; no much larger clone lies one base away. The CDR3 covers 15 residues, taking in both the cysteine and the phenylalanine. The DNA shown is the 45-base CDR3, in frame from base 1. CDR1 and CDR2 are read off the germline V gene as SGHTA and FQGNSA. V and J lose 5 bases and 0 bases, and a span of 11 bases separates them.

The receptor's source is a human donor in good health (CMV status not recorded). Some clones in this sample may be carry-over from other donors' samples. Material for sequencing was PBMCs. Recombination joined TRBV7-2 with TRBJ2-1, with TRBD1 tentatively as D gene (5 bases match). The DNA sequence reads TGTGCCAGCAGCGCGCAGGGTAGCTCCTACAATGAGCAGTTCTTC. It translates as CASSAQGSSYNEQFF.